One and the same sample provided the 20 T cell receptor beta chains below, sequenced in a study of blood T cells in healthy people across ages. The authors ran a second PCR of 7 to 11 cycles using a sample-barcoded 5' primer and a J-beta primer mix. TCRdb analysed the 5' RACE reads with MiXCR anew, one entry per CDR3 protein. This sample has more than 900,000 distinct CDR3 sequences, with 25% to 35% found just once. The same sample was also studied in work on T cells of mothers and their children.

Specimen: blood. The origin of the receptors is a woman between 35 and 50 years old in good health.

This chain connects TRBV3-1 to TRBJ2-4, with D perhaps matching TRBD1 or TRBD2 (5 bases each). This CDR3 region has 13 residues. Deletions cut 1 base from V and 9 bases from J, with 10 bases between. Germline V gene sequence: CDR1 LGHDT, CDR2 YNNKEL (reference sequence). The CDR3 sequence is CASSQAGSSIQYF. The CDR3 bases are TGTGCCAGCAGCCAAGCAGGGAGCAGCATTCAGTACTTC.

The V gene is TRBV7-8, the J gene TRBJ2-3; a possible D gene is TRBD2 (6 bases). There are 14 residues in the CDR3. CDR1 is SGHVS, CDR2 FQNEAQ, per germline. The germline V and J ends were trimmed by 5 bases and 1 base, with 10 bases remaining between them. CDR3 nucleotide sequence: TGTGCCAGCAGCCGGACTAAGCGCACAGATACGCAGTATTTT. This translates into CASSRTKRTDTQYF.

This clonotype was counted many times. The chain has TRBV12-3 or TRBV12-4 and TRBJ1-1; D is undetermined. Trimming pared 0 bases from V and 2 bases from J, leaving 7 bases between. The CDR3 has 14 residues. CDR3 nucleotides: TGTGCCAGCAGTTTAGCGTCTTCAAACACTGAAGCTTTCTTT. Its translation: CASSLASSNTEAFF.

This clonotype was seen only once. A read error may be the cause here, since a much bigger clone is one base away. The rearrangement uses TRBV18 and TRBJ1-1, with a possible D match to TRBD1 (5 bases). The germline V gene encodes CDR1 KGHSH and CDR2 LQKENI. The CDR3 runs 14 residues. The CDR3 sequence is CASALQVSNTKAFF. CDR3 coding DNA: TGTGCCAGCGCGTTACAGGTTTCGAACACTAAAGCTTTCTTT.

This clonotype was seen at least ten times. The rearrangement uses TRBV7-6 and TRBJ2-1; 9 bases are a match to TRBD2. Trimming at V came to 2 bases and at J to 13 bases, leaving 12 bases not matched to a gene. Germline CDR1 reads SGHVS; CDR2 reads FNYEAQ. This CDR3 spans 15 amino acids. DNA for the CDR3: TGTGCCAGCAGCTTATCGGTAGCGGGGGCCCAGTCCCAGTTCTTC. As protein: CASSLSVAGAQSQFF.

This clonotype was counted ten times or more. The genes are TRBV7-3 and TRBJ1-1; TRBD1 matches at 7 bases. From germline, CDR1 is SGHTA and CDR2 FQGTGA. The ends lost 8 bases at V and 8 bases at J; junction bases unmatched: 5. CDR3 length equals 11 residues. In nucleotides, the CDR3 is TGTGCCAGCTCCCAGGGGGGCGAAGCTTTCTTT. Translated: CASSQGGEAFF.

This clonotype showed up many times. V usage is TRBV28 and J usage is TRBJ2-5, with 10 bases matching TRBD1. The CDR3 is made up of 17 amino acids. Germline CDR1 and CDR2: MDHEN and SYDVKM. After removal of 5 bases from V and 0 bases from J, the junction contained 9 bases not matched to a gene. The CDR3 protein is CASSAIPGQGYQETQYF. The CDR3 DNA sequence: TGTGCCAGCAGTGCGATTCCGGGACAGGGGTACCAAGAGACCCAGTACTTC.

As regards this clonotype: A much larger clone is a single base away; this may be a read error. The gene calls are TRBV12-3 or TRBV12-4 and TRBJ2-1, with D maybe TRBD1 (5 bases). The ends were cut back, 1 base at V and 10 bases at J, with 17 bases in the middle. This CDR3 region has 15 residues. This CDR3 reads CASSLGGASFGEQFF. Written as DNA, the CDR3 is TGTGCCAGCAGTTTAGGTGGGGCGAGTTTCGGCGAGCAGTTCTTC.

The chain combines TRBV6-1 with TRBJ1-1, with a weak D call TRBD1 (5 bases). Trimming removed 3 bases from V and 10 bases from J, with 15 bases in between. CDR3 size: 13 residues. From germline, CDR1 is MNHNS and CDR2 SASEGT. CDR3 in amino acids: CASSETALVGAFF. The CDR3 DNA reads as TGTGCCAGCAGTGAGACAGCCCTAGTGGGAGCTTTCTTT.

This clonotype occurred a few times. This chain connects TRBV28 to TRBJ2-7, with D unresolved. Germline lookup yields CDR1 MDHEN and CDR2 SYDVKM. This CDR3 contains 10 residues. V was cut by 7 bases and J by 5 bases, with 6 bases left in between. The CDR3 loop is CASNPNEQYF. DNA for the CDR3: TGTGCCAGCAACCCGAACGAGCAGTACTTC.

V and J are TRBV27 and TRBJ2-1; D gene uncertain. CDR3 length: 11 residues. Trimming pared 8 bases from V and 6 bases from J, leaving 8 bases between. Germline CDR1 is MNHEY and CDR2 is SMNVEV (reference sequence). The CDR3 DNA sequence: TGTGCCAGCGGAGACCGCAATGAGCAGTTCTTC. Amino acid sequence: CASGDRNEQFF.

This clonotype has a handful of counts. V and J are TRBV30 and TRBJ2-4; D uncertain. The assigned J gene may be wrong: the sequence end matches TRBJ2-7 better. CDR3 length equals 15 residues. Germline values: CDR1 GTSNPN, CDR2 SVGIG (reference sequence). CDR3 sequence: CAWMSSQTVSYEQYF. In DNA, the CDR3 is TGTGCCTGGATGAGTAGCCAAACCGTTTCCTACGAGCAGTACTTC.

This clonotype was counted only a few times. This chain connects TRBV5-1 to TRBJ1-1, with 8 bases aligning to TRBD1. The germline CDR1 and CDR2 sequences are SGHRS and YFSETQ. V trimming: 4 bases; J trimming: 3 bases; junction bases outside the gene matches: 11. The CDR3 loop spans 16 amino acids. CDR3 sequence (DNA): TGCGCCAGCAGCCTTGCCTCGGGACAGGCCTACACTGAAGCTTTCTTT. This sequence encodes CASSLASGQAYTEAFF.

In its sample, this clonotype was seen a few times. The V call is TRBV6-4, the J call TRBJ1-4; no clear D. Germline-derived CDR1 and CDR2 are MRHNA and SNTAGT. The V end lost 6 bases, the J end lost 4 bases, and 12 bases lay between the germline ends. The CDR3 extends over 14 amino acids. Written as DNA, the CDR3 is TGTGCCAGCAGCCCGTCCGGGCGTAATGAAAAACTGTTTTTT. It is translated as CASSPSGRNEKLFF.

As to this clonotype: Possible read error: a much larger clone is one base away. This chain links TRBV7-2 with TRBJ2-5; no definite D call. The CDR3 spans 15 residues. V was cut by 3 bases and J by 2 bases, with 13 bases left in between. The germline V gene has CDR1 SGHTA and CDR2 FQGNSA. CDR3 nucleotides: TGTGCCAGCAGCTTTCGGCCTGGAAGTCAAGAGACCCAGTACTTC. Its translation is CASSFRPGSQETQYF. The entire variable domain, with the rest obtained from reference TRBV7-2 and TRBJ2-5, is as follows: GAGVSQSPSNKVTEKGKDVELRCDPISGHTALYWYRQSLGQGLEFLIYFQGNSAPDKSGLPSDRFSAERTGGSVSTLTIQRTQQEDSAVYLCASSFRPGSQETQYFGPGTRLLVL.

With respect to this clonotype: One junction end disagrees with the germline gene, perhaps due to a read error. This chain connects TRBV12-3 or TRBV12-4 to TRBJ1-1; 8 positions agree with TRBD1. The CDR3 has 13 amino acids. The CDR3 loop reads CTSRPDRGREAFF. The CDR3 coding sequence is TGTACCAGCAGGCCCGACAGGGGTCGAGAAGCTTTCTTT.

Concerning this clonotype: A clone one base away is much larger, so this may be a read error. V and J are TRBV12-3 or TRBV12-4 and TRBJ2-5; 9 bases fit TRBD2. The DNA matches TRBJ2-1 better at its end, which makes the J call doubtful. The CDR3 has 15 residues. The CDR3 sequence: CASSRLAGVQETQFF. CDR3 nucleotides: TGTGCCAGCAGTCGATTAGCGGGAGTCCAAGAGACCCAGTTCTTC.

This clonotype was seen only a few times. The chain carries TRBV6-2 or TRBV6-3 and TRBJ1-6; 8 nucleotides agree with TRBD1. The CDR3 sequence is 19 residues long. V dropped 2 bases and J dropped 5; count of bases not matched to a gene: 14. Germline CDR1 and CDR2: MNHEY and SVGEGT. The CDR3 region is CASSYTPHQGARNNSPLHF. Written as DNA, the CDR3 is TGTGCCAGCAGTTACACGCCTCATCAGGGGGCGCGGAATAATTCACCCCTCCACTTT.

This clonotype came up a few times. This chain joins TRBV28 and TRBJ1-2; a possible D gene is TRBD1 (6 bases). The CDR3 loop spans 17 amino acids. Germline CDR1 and CDR2: MDHEN and SYDVKM. The ends were cut back, 5 bases at V and 4 bases at J, with 23 bases in the middle. The CDR3 nucleotides read TGTGCCAGCAGTCCCACCTTGTTGGGGGGCGCGGGCTATGGCTACACCTTC. Amino acid sequence: CASSPTLLGGAGYGYTF.

The rearrangement uses TRBV7-9 and TRBJ1-5; the D is unclear. V shed 4 bases and J shed 7 bases, with 14 bases lying between them. This CDR3 is 14 amino acids long. Germline V CDR1 and CDR2: SEHNR, FQNEAQ (reference sequence). The CDR3 DNA reads as TGTGCCAGCAGCTCGAGCACCCTCGGGCAGCCCCAGCATTTT. This translates into CASSSSTLGQPQHF.